These 10 T cell receptor beta chains came from one sample sequenced in a study of a mutant IDH1 vaccine in newly diagnosed glioma. No cognate antigen is known for these TCRs. This table comes from immunoSEQ multiplex PCR, and its TCRdb copy is limited to in-frame clones, with some not included. The sample lists about 21,000 clones; around nine tenths were seen once. Time point in this sample: week 11, during vaccination. Mutant IDH1 20-mer peptide, at 300 ug, made up each vaccine dose, with topical imiquimod. The specimen comprised PBMCs, sampled from a glioma patient whose treatment included an IDH1 peptide vaccine. The receptors originated from a middle-aged woman with glioma.

This clone was seen only a few times. The V and J genes are TRBV6-5 and TRBJ1-2, with 10 bases aligning to TRBD1. This CDR3 has 15 amino acids. CDR1 and CDR2 from the germline V gene are MNHEY and SVGAGI. Trimming removed 0 bases from V and 8 bases from J; junction bases left unmatched: 6. DNA of the CDR3: TGTGCCAGCAGTTACTCGACCGGGACAGGGGCGGGCTACACCTTC. This sequence encodes CASSYSTGTGAGYTF.

V gene TRBV27 combines with J gene TRBJ2-3, with 7 positions matching TRBD1. The CDR3 loop spans 14 amino acids. Germline V gene lookup returns CDR1 MNHEY and CDR2 SMNVEV (reference sequence). With 3 bases clipped from V and 4 bases from J, the junction kept 4 bases outside the gene matches. DNA of the CDR3: TGTGCCAGCAGTTTTGCGAGGGGGCCAGATACGCAGTATTTT. It encodes CASSFARGPDTQYF.

The chain combines TRBV19 with TRBJ1-2; 7 bases agree with TRBD1. V lost 3 bases and J lost 8; bases outside the gene matches: 12. The CDR3 covers 15 residues. Germline lookup yields CDR1 LNHDA and CDR2 SQIVND (reference sequence). CDR3 in amino acids: CASSISDRPFRGYTF. CDR3 bases: TGTGCCAGTAGTATCTCGGACAGGCCGTTCCGGGGCTACACCTTC.

V is TRBV25-1 and J is TRBJ1-1, with a weak D call TRBD1 (6 bases). The V gene's germline CDR1 is MGHDK and CDR2 SYGVNS. V gave up 3 bases and J gave up 11 bases, with 13 bases separating them. This CDR3 comprises 12 residues. CDR3 coding DNA: TGTGCCAGCAGTGAGGGCCCCGACAGGGCTTTCTTT. This codes for CASSEGPDRAFF.

V is TRBV19 and J is TRBJ2-1; D gene unclear. The ends were cut back, 3 bases at V and 6 bases at J, with 3 bases in the middle. The CDR3 loop spans 11 amino acids. The germline V gene encodes CDR1 LNHDA and CDR2 SQIVND (reference sequence). The CDR3 reads CASSIGNEQFF. The CDR3 DNA reads TGTGCCAGTAGTATCGGCAATGAGCAGTTCTTC. The full variable domain, in which reference TRBV19 and TRBJ2-1 provide the parts outside the CDR3, is DGGITQSPKYLFRKEGQNVTLSCEQNLNHDAMYWYRQDPGQGLRLIYYSQIVNDFQKGDIAEGYSVSREKKESFPLTVTSAQKNPTAFYLCASSIGNEQFFGPGTRLTVL.

The chain has TRBV4-1 and TRBJ1-3; D is unclear. The germline V and J ends were trimmed by 4 bases and 3 bases, with 4 bases remaining between them. The CDR3 totals 12 residues. Germline lookup yields CDR1 MGHRA and CDR2 YSYEKL. This CDR3 is CASSLDGNTIYF. DNA of the CDR3: TGCGCCAGCAGCCTAGATGGAAACACCATATATTTT.

The chain is built from TRBV11-2 and TRBJ1-1; 8 positions agree with TRBD1. CDR3 length: 16 residues. Germline CDR1 and CDR2: SGHAT and FQNNGV. J gave up 7 bases and V 5 bases, and 15 bases lay outside the gene matches. CDR3 nucleotide sequence: TGTGCCAGCAGCCAGAGGCCAGGGGGCCATGGGGGTGAAGCTTTCTTT. Protein sequence: CASSQRPGGHGGEAFF.

This chain connects TRBV27 to TRBJ1-1; D call uncertain. Looked up from germline, CDR1 is MNHEY and CDR2 is SMNVEV (reference sequence). V lost 6 bases and J 0 bases, leaving 11 bases between the germline ends. CDR3 length equals 14 residues. This chain's CDR3 is CASRPDLMNTEAFF. DNA of the CDR3: TGTGCCAGCAGGCCGGATCTCATGAACACTGAAGCTTTCTTT.

The chain recombines TRBV5-1 with TRBJ2-5; unclear D gene. CDR1 is SGHRS and CDR2 is YFSETQ in the germline V gene. The V end was cut by 7 bases, the J end by 0 bases, with 16 bases between. The CDR3 consists of 15 residues. CDR3 in amino acids: CASSSPDGHQETQYF. For the CDR3, the DNA is TGCGCCAGCTCCTCCCCTGACGGTCACCAAGAGACCCAGTACTTC.

V usage is TRBV18 and J usage is TRBJ2-4, with no clear D. Germline assignment: CDR1 KGHSH and CDR2 LQKENI. V was shortened by 2 bases and J by 8 bases, with 10 bases between the two germline ends. The CDR3 runs 13 residues. The CDR3: CASSPGARDIQYF. As DNA, the CDR3 is TGTGCCAGCTCACCAGGAGCGCGAGACATTCAGTACTTC.